Below, 14 T cell receptor beta chains from the same sample are listed, as sequenced in a study of human T cells and chemical hapten exposure. Documented time point: patch test 1, 2 weeks after DPC sensitization. Treatment reported: therapeutic diphenylcyclopropenone sensitization with weekly scalp DPC. TCRdb itself ran the RACE reads through MiXCR, one entry per CDR3 protein. The table lists 300,000 to 450,000 distinct CDR3 sequences, roughly 4.8% of them singletons, with over 2% in the top ten. This material consisted of whole blood, taken in connection with sensitization to the hapten diphenylcyclopropenone (DPC). The receptors shown here come from a woman aged 50 to 65 with alopecia areata. Some clones in this sample may be carry-over from other donors' samples.

This clonotype was counted ten times or more. This chain joins TRBV20-1 and TRBJ1-1; D is ambiguous. The V gene's germline CDR1 is DFQATT and CDR2 SNEGSKA (reference sequence). This CDR3 has 13 amino acids. With 5 bases removed from V and 0 bases from J, the gap between germline ends came to 10 bases. The DNA of the CDR3 is TGCAGTGCTTCAAAGGTGATGAACACTGAAGCTTTCTTT. Its protein is CSASKVMNTEAFF.

At least ten counts were recorded for this clonotype. This chain connects TRBV7-6 to TRBJ2-2; perhaps TRBD2 as D (6 bases). Deletions cut 5 bases from V and 7 bases from J, with 11 bases between. This CDR3 spans 13 amino acids. Germline V gene lookup returns CDR1 SGHVS and CDR2 FNYEAQ. CDR3 region: CASSPTGGGELFF. The CDR3 nucleotides are TGTGCCAGCAGCCCTACCGGGGGCGGGGAGCTGTTTTTT.

The sample holds a few counts of this clonotype. The chain is built from TRBV27 and TRBJ2-7, with D possibly TRBD1 on 6 matching bases. The CDR3 extends over 13 amino acids. The germline V and J ends were trimmed by 8 bases and 3 bases, with 14 bases remaining between them. Germline lookup yields CDR1 MNHEY and CDR2 SMNVEV (reference sequence). The DNA for the CDR3 is TGTGCCAGCCCCCCCGGGACAAGCTACGAGCAGTACTTC. Translation: CASPPGTSYEQYF.

This clonotype showed up just a few times. The chain recombines TRBV2 with TRBJ2-1; possibly TRBD2 for D (6 bases). The V end was cut by 4 bases, the J end by 8 bases, with 15 bases between. CDR1 is SNHLY, CDR2 FYNNEI, per germline. The CDR3 extends over 14 amino acids. The CDR3 region is CASSVGGARDEQFF. CDR3 bases: TGTGCCAGCAGTGTCGGGGGAGCGCGTGATGAGCAGTTCTTC. Full variable domain (outside the CDR3, taken from reference TRBV2 and TRBJ2-1): EPEVTQTPSHQVTQMGQEVILRCVPISNHLYFYWYRQILGQKVEFLVSFYNNEISEKSEIFDDQFSVERPDGSNFTLKIRSTKLEDSAMYFCASSVGGARDEQFFGPGTRLTVL.

This sequence joins TRBV7-8 and TRBJ1-1, with D unclear. This CDR3 contains 15 residues. Per the germline V gene, CDR1 is SGHVS and CDR2 is FQNEAQ. V lost 5 bases and J 1 base, leaving 14 bases between the germline ends. The CDR3 loop reads CASSLWTLKNTEAFF. In nucleotides, the CDR3 is TGTGCCAGCAGCCTGTGGACTCTCAAGAACACTGAAGCTTTCTTT. Drawing the rest from reference TRBV7-8 and TRBJ1-1, the complete variable domain is GAGVSQSPRYKVAKRGQDVALRCDPISGHVSLFWYQQALGQGPEFLTYFQNEAQLDKSGLPSDRFFAERPEGSVSTLKIQRTQQEDSAVYLCASSLWTLKNTEAFFGQGTRLTVV.

The table lists this clonotype with many counts. The rearrangement uses TRBV5-1 and TRBJ1-4; 10 bases align to TRBD1. CDR3 length: 16 amino acids. Germline V lookup: CDR1 SGHRS, CDR2 YFSETQ. J gave up 6 bases and V 4 bases, and 9 bases lay outside the gene matches. CDR3 bases: TGCGCCAGCAGCCCCGGGACAGGGGTTTTTGATGAAAAACTGTTTTTT. This codes for CASSPGTGVFDEKLFF.

This clonotype was picked up one time. The rearrangement uses TRBV10-3 and TRBJ2-3; TRBD2 matches 8 bases. V was pared by 4 bases and J by 0 bases, with 6 bases of the junction left unmatched. The germline CDR1 and CDR2 sequences are ENHRY and SYGVKD. The CDR3 is made up of 16 amino acids. The CDR3: CAISGRAGASTDTQYF. Here the CDR3 DNA reads TGTGCCATCAGTGGAAGAGCGGGGGCCAGCACAGATACGCAGTATTTT.

This sequence joins TRBV12-3 or TRBV12-4 and TRBJ1-1, with 8 bases that match TRBD1. The CDR3 runs 16 residues. V lost 2 bases and J lost 4; bases outside the gene matches: 9. CDR3 DNA sequence: TGTGCCAGCAGTTTACCAAAGGGACAGGTTGCCACTGAAGCTTTCTTT. Translation gives CASSLPKGQVATEAFF.

This clonotype was detected many times. The V gene is TRBV29-1, the J gene TRBJ2-3; D not resolved. V lost 0 bases to trimming and J lost 2 bases, with 18 bases between them. From germline, CDR1 is SQVTM and CDR2 ANQGSEA. This CDR3 has 17 amino acids. Here the CDR3 DNA reads TGCAGCGTTGAAGATTGGAGCGCGCGGATGCACACAGATACGCAGTATTTT. Protein: CSVEDWSARMHTDTQYF.

The table lists this clonotype with many counts. This chain joins TRBV6-5 and TRBJ2-3; 10 bases line up with TRBD2. The CDR3 contains 17 residues. Per germline, CDR1 MNHEY and CDR2 SVGAGI. Unmatched junction bases numbered 9, after V lost 4 bases and J lost 2 bases. The CDR3 reads CASSSLSGGANTDTQYF. As DNA, the CDR3 is TGTGCCAGCAGTTCCCTAAGCGGGGGGGCCAACACAGATACGCAGTATTTT.

This clonotype was seen ten or more times. The V gene is TRBV14, the J gene TRBJ1-1; D might be TRBD1 (6 bases). This CDR3 is built from 13 residues. The V and J ends lost 5 bases and 6 bases respectively, with 13 bases between them. From germline, CDR1 is SGHDN and CDR2 FVKESK. This CDR3 reads CASSGGGPPEAFF. In DNA form, the CDR3 reads TGTGCCAGCAGCGGAGGGGGTCCCCCTGAAGCTTTCTTT. Variable domain in full (rest from reference TRBV14 and TRBJ1-1): EAGVTQFPSHSVIEKGQTVTLRCDPISGHDNLYWYRRVMGKEIKFLLHFVKESKQDESGMPNNRFLAERTGGTYSTLKVQPAELEDSGVYFCASSGGGPPEAFFGQGTRLTVV.

In its sample, this clonotype was seen many times. This chain connects TRBV9 to TRBJ1-1, with a tentative D call TRBD1 (6 bases). This CDR3 spans 14 amino acids. Trimming cost V 3 bases and J 5 bases, with 14 bases left between them. Per the germline V gene, CDR1 is SGDLS and CDR2 is YYNGEE. CDR3 DNA sequence: TGTGCCAGCAGCGAGGGGCCTGACAGGACTGAAGCTTTCTTT. Translation: CASSEGPDRTEAFF.

This sequence joins TRBV2 and TRBJ2-7; 10 bases are shared with TRBD2. The CDR3 has 15 residues. With 6 bases clipped from V and 3 bases from J, the junction kept 8 bases outside the gene matches. CDR1 is SNHLY, CDR2 FYNNEI, per germline. The CDR3 nucleotides read TGTGCCAGCAGGGCTAGCGGGAGTTTGAGCTACGAGCAGTACTTC. It encodes CASRASGSLSYEQYF. Together with reference TRBV2 and TRBJ2-7, the CDR3 gives the full variable domain: EPEVTQTPSHQVTQMGQEVILRCVPISNHLYFYWYRQILGQKVEFLVSFYNNEISEKSEIFDDQFSVERPDGSNFTLKIRSTKLEDSAMYFCASRASGSLSYEQYFGPGTRLTVT.

This clonotype was detected many times. This chain connects TRBV6-2 or TRBV6-3 to TRBJ2-1, with D perhaps assigned TRBD1 or TRBD2 (5 bases each). The germline V gene has CDR1 MNHEY and CDR2 SVGEGT. Trimming pared 7 bases from V and 7 bases from J, leaving 11 bases between. This CDR3 has 12 residues. DNA for the CDR3: TGTGCCAGCATGGGGCCGGGGAATGAGCAGTTCTTC. It yields the protein CASMGPGNEQFF.